This is a list of T cell receptor beta chains from one sample in a study of T cells after yellow fever vaccination. TCRdb passed the 5' RACE reads through MiXCR, listing each CDR3 protein once. The table includes about 400,000 distinct CDR3 sequences, over 5% detected once. Source: PBMCs, taken 5 days after the yellow fever booster vaccination. The receptors stem from a man aged 25 to 40 who received the YFV17D yellow fever vaccine. Both conserved end residues are part of each CDR3.

V	J	CDR3
TRBV30	TRBJ1-5	CAWSTGNTISQHF
TRBV6-5	TRBJ2-7	CASSSQTGGFYEQYF
TRBV7-8	TRBJ2-7	CASSLLGGRDSSYEQYF
TRBV29-1	TRBJ1-2	CSPRMGGYTF
TRBV7-9	TRBJ2-7	CASTPLGGTVYEQYF
TRBV20-1	TRBJ2-1	CSAPLAPGGVFF
TRBV24-1	TRBJ2-2	CATSFSGSNNTGELFF
TRBV4-2	TRBJ2-1	CASSQGQGYMLRDEQFF
TRBV20-1	TRBJ1-3	CSASPGNTIYF
TRBV9	TRBJ2-2	CASSVGSGANTGELFF
TRBV7-9	TRBJ1-2	CASSLAEGYTF
TRBV21-1	TRBJ2-7	CASSRLKLARSYEQYF
TRBV25-1	TRBJ1-1	CASSQGSAEAFF
TRBV20-1	TRBJ2-7	CSARRDEDWGPYEQYF
TRBV14	TRBJ2-1	CASSRRDYSSYNEQFF
TRBV7-2	TRBJ2-5	CASSLNQAGTDYF
TRBV20-1	TRBJ2-1	CSARIGLLNEQFF
TRBV4-3	TRBJ2-7	CASSQAFLAGGPYEQYF
TRBV20-1	TRBJ2-5	CSARDDRFGETQYF
TRBV7-2	TRBJ2-5	CASSLGGRAHGTQYF
TRBV7-9	TRBJ2-1	CASSLDSSYNEHFF
TRBV20-1	TRBJ1-2	CSAVFQGDYGYTF
TRBV5-1	TRBJ1-1	CASSLWGPNTEAFF
TRBV6-5	TRBJ2-1	CASSYTEPGLAGVYEQFF
TRBV6-6	TRBJ2-7	CASSPRWYEQYF
TRBV29-1	TRBJ2-3	CSAYPSGTDTQYF
TRBV12-3/TRBV12-4	TRBJ1-1	CASTLFPVAGKSEAFF
TRBV4-3	TRBJ2-3	CASSQDGTGAGDTQYF
TRBV10-3	TRBJ2-1	CAISESLAANEQFF
TRBV11-2	TRBJ2-1	CASSRQGTSGKVNSYNEQFF
TRBV7-2	TRBJ2-1	CASSLAGAGGYNEQFF
TRBV12-3/TRBV12-4	TRBJ1-4	CASSRDGWDEKLFF
TRBV12-3/TRBV12-4	TRBJ2-2	CASTQATGELFF
TRBV12-3/TRBV12-4	TRBJ2-7	CASSLAPGLAYEQYF
TRBV10-3	TRBJ2-5	CAARPGQDEETQYF
TRBV5-1	TRBJ2-1	CASRTEGPEQFF
TRBV5-6	TRBJ2-1	CASSLGGLVFYEQFF
TRBV5-6	TRBJ2-1	CASSLARFEFF
TRBV4-3	TRBJ1-3	CASSQSLGSSGGNTIYF
TRBV20-1	TRBJ1-2	CSSTGSGDYGYTF
TRBV5-1	TRBJ2-7	CASSFRGAGRQYHEQYF
TRBV5-5	TRBJ2-1	CASSWLAGRNNEQFF
TRBV5-1	TRBJ2-5	CASSSGAVGETQYF
TRBV6-6	TRBJ2-2	CASRPEGELFF
TRBV20-1	TRBJ2-2	CSARDGKRAAGELFF
TRBV7-2	TRBJ2-7	CANASGLPNYEQYF
TRBV6-1	TRBJ2-5	CASSKGDQETQYF
TRBV29-1	TRBJ2-1	CSVRLGSYNEQFF
TRBV20-1	TRBJ2-1	CSARVGEGEQFF
TRBV12-3/TRBV12-4	TRBJ2-3	CASSVGRDTQYF
TRBV7-3	TRBJ2-1	CASSLQAGNNEQFF
TRBV12-3/TRBV12-4	TRBJ2-1	CASRRTSGTYNEQFF
TRBV24-1	TRBJ2-3	CATSDNDDWRGTDTQYF
TRBV11-2	TRBJ1-1	CASSLHRGETEAFF
TRBV28	TRBJ1-6	CASSTRPEPLHF
TRBV27	TRBJ1-2	CASRPDRDHYGYTF
TRBV4-3	TRBJ2-1	CASSQDRSQYNEQFF
TRBV5-1	TRBJ2-2	CASSRKGGGDTGELFF
TRBV6-1	TRBJ2-1	CASKGQSSYNEQFF
TRBV7-2	TRBJ2-7	CASSLEVFSYEQYF